This T cell receptor (beta chain) stems from a study of shared clonotypes between healthy human individuals. Broader study findings: Among several donors, approximately 5.4% of naive CD4 clonotypes were found in common. Against clonotypes common to all four donors, non-shared ones had lower generation probabilities. Depth was large, yet rarefaction showed that sorted-subset sequencing was incomplete.

This clone was counted once. No antigen is known for it. The germline V gene has CDR1 SGHRS and CDR2 YFSETQ. The CDR3 loop spans 18 amino acids. V gave up 0 bases and J gave up 2 bases; unmatched junction bases: 9. The authors distributed each subset's genomic DNA evenly over several immunoSEQ plates. Profiling relied on immunoSEQ multiplex PCR, and the TCRdb table lists in-frame clones only, not all of them. The data hold about 2.3 million clones, with 85% to 95% observed a single time. The specimen was naive CD4+ T cells from PBMCs. Subset denoted: CD45RA+ positively selected. J is TRBJ2-2 and V is TRBV5-1; TRBD2 agrees at 8 bases. This TCR was sampled from a man younger than 35 in good health. Some clones in this sample may be carry-over from other donors' samples. The CDR3 DNA reads as TGCGCCAGCAGCTTGGGTCTCGCGGGAGGACTAAACACCGGGGAGCTGTTTTTT. Its protein product is CASSLGLAGGLNTGELFF.